This record covers a single TCR beta chain. This donor's file did not include a recorded CMV serostatus. The V gene end was trimmed by 2 bases and the J gene end by 6 bases; junction bases not matched to a gene: 4. This CDR3 has 15 residues. The germline gives CDR1 SGDLS, CDR2 YYNGEE. The data originate from a study of cytomegalovirus exposure and HLA in healthy donors. In the PCR, 60 Vbeta and 13 Jbeta primers were used. Profiling relied on immunoSEQ multiplex PCR, and the TCRdb table lists in-frame clones only, not all of them. The sample lists 95,000 to 150,000 clones, 77% seen once, with around 4% in the top ten.

The receptor comes from a human donor in good health. Specimen: PBMCs. The gene calls are TRBV9 and TRBJ2-2, with 10 positions matching TRBD2. The CDR3 nucleotides read TGTGCCAGCAGCGTCGCCGGGACTAGCGCCGGGGAGCTGTTTTTT. As protein: CASSVAGTSAGELFF.